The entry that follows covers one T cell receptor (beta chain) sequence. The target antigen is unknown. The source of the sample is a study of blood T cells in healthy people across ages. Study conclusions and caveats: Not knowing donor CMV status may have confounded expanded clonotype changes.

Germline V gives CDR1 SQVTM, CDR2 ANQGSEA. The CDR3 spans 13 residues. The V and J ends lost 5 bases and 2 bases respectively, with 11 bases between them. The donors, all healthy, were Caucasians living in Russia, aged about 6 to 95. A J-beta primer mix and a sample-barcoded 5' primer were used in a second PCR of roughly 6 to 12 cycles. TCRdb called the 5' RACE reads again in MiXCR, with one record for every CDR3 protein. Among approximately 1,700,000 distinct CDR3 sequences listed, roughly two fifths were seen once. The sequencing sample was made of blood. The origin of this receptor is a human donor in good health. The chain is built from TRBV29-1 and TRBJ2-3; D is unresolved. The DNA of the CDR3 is TGCAGCGTTTCGACAATACACACAGATACGCAGTATTTT. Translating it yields CSVSTIHTDTQYF.